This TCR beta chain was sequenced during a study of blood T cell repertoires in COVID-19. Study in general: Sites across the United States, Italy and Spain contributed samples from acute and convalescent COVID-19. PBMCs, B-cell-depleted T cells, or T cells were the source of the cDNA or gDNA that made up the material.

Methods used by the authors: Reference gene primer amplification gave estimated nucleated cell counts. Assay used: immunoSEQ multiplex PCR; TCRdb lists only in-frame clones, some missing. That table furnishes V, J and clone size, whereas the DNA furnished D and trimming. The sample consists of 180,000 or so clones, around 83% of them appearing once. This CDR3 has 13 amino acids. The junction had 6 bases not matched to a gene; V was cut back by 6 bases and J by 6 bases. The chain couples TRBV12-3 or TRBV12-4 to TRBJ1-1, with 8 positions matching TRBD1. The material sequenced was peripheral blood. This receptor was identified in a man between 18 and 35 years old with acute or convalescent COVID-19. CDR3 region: CASSPDRGAEAFF. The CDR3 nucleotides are TGTGCCAGCAGCCCTGACAGGGGCGCTGAAGCTTTCTTT.